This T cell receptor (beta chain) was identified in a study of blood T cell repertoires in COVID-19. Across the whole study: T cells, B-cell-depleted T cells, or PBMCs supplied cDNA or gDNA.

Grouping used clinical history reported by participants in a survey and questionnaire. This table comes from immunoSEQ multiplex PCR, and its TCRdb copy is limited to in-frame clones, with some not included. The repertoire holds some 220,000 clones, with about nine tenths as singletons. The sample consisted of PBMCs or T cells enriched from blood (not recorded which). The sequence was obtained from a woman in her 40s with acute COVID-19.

CDR3 DNA: TGTGCCAGCCTACTGGAGCCACTTAATGAAAAACTGTTTTTT. Encoded protein: CASLLEPLNEKLFF. The rearrangement uses TRBV7-9 and TRBJ1-4; D not resolved. Trimming removed 8 bases at V and 4 bases at J, with 14 bases between. The CDR3 length is 14 residues. Germline assignment: CDR1 SEHNR and CDR2 FQNEAQ (reference sequence).